This T cell receptor beta chain derives from a study of blood T cell repertoires in COVID-19. Study-level background: Samples taken during acute and convalescent COVID-19 were collected in the United States, Italy and Spain. PBMCs, B-cell-depleted T cells, or T cells provided the cDNA or gDNA that made up the material.

Original processing notes: By means of reference gene primer amplification, nucleated cell counts were estimated. Libraries were prepared by immunoSEQ multiplex PCR; TCRdb keeps only in-frame clonotypes and omits some of them. That table is the source of V, J and clone size, and D and trimming were worked out from the DNA. The sample consists of about 13,000 clones, around 78% of them appearing once. Germline V gene sequence: CDR1 KGHSH, CDR2 LQKENI. This CDR3 region has 13 residues. V was trimmed by 3 bases and J by 2 bases, leaving 8 bases between them. The rearrangement joins TRBV18 to TRBJ2-7; perhaps TRBD1 as D (5 bases). This clonotype was obtained from a human donor in a cohort sampled during active COVID-19. The sequenced material came from peripheral blood. The CDR3: CASSPDSAYEQYF. The CDR3 DNA reads as TGTGCCAGCTCACCTGACAGCGCCTACGAGCAGTACTTC. The full variable domain, in which reference TRBV18 and TRBJ2-7 provide the parts outside the CDR3, is NAGVMQNPRHLVRRRGQEARLRCSPMKGHSHVYWYRQLPEEGLKFMVYLQKENIIDESGMPKERFSAEFPKEGPSILRIQQVVRGDSAAYFCASSPDSAYEQYFGPGTRLTVT.